The clone carrying this T cell receptor beta chain was found many times. Its target is unknown. These data belong to a study of breast tumors, draining lymph nodes, adjacent tissues. Study-level findings and limits: Tumor T cell lymph node origin was a supported hypothesis, not proven. Tumors had less TCR diversity than lymph nodes, more than nontumor tissue.

Trimming removed 8 bases at V and 6 bases at J, with 10 bases between. The CDR3 totals 12 residues. In germline, CDR1 is WNHNN, CDR2 SYGVQD (reference sequence). TCRdb re-called the multiplex PCR reads with MiXCR, one entry per CDR3 protein. The sample holds some 170,000 distinct CDR3 sequences, approximately 33% seen once. Samples came from axillary lymph nodes draining the breast cancer. The clonotype was recovered from a female donor with breast cancer. Some clones in this sample may be carry-over from other donors' samples. The rearrangement links TRBV10-1 to TRBJ2-2; D is undetermined. The material sequenced was axillary lymph node tissue. CDR3 protein: CASPLTPGELFF. In DNA, the CDR3 is TGCGCCAGCCCACTCACCCCCGGGGAGCTGTTTTTT.